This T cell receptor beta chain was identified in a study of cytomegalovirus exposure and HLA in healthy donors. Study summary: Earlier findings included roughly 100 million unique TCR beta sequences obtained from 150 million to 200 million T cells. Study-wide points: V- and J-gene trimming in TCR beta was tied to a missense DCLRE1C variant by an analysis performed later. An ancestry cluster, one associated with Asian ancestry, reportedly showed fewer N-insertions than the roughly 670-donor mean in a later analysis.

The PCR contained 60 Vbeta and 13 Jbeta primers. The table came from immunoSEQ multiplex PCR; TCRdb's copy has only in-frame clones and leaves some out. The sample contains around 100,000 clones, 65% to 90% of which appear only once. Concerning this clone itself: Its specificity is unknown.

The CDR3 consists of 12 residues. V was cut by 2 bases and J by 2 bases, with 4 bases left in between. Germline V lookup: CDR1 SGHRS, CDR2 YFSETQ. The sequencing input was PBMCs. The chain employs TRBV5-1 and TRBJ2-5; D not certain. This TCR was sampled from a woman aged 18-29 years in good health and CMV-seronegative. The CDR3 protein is CASSLHQETQYF. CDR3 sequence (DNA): TGCGCCAGCAGCTTACATCAAGAGACCCAGTACTTC.